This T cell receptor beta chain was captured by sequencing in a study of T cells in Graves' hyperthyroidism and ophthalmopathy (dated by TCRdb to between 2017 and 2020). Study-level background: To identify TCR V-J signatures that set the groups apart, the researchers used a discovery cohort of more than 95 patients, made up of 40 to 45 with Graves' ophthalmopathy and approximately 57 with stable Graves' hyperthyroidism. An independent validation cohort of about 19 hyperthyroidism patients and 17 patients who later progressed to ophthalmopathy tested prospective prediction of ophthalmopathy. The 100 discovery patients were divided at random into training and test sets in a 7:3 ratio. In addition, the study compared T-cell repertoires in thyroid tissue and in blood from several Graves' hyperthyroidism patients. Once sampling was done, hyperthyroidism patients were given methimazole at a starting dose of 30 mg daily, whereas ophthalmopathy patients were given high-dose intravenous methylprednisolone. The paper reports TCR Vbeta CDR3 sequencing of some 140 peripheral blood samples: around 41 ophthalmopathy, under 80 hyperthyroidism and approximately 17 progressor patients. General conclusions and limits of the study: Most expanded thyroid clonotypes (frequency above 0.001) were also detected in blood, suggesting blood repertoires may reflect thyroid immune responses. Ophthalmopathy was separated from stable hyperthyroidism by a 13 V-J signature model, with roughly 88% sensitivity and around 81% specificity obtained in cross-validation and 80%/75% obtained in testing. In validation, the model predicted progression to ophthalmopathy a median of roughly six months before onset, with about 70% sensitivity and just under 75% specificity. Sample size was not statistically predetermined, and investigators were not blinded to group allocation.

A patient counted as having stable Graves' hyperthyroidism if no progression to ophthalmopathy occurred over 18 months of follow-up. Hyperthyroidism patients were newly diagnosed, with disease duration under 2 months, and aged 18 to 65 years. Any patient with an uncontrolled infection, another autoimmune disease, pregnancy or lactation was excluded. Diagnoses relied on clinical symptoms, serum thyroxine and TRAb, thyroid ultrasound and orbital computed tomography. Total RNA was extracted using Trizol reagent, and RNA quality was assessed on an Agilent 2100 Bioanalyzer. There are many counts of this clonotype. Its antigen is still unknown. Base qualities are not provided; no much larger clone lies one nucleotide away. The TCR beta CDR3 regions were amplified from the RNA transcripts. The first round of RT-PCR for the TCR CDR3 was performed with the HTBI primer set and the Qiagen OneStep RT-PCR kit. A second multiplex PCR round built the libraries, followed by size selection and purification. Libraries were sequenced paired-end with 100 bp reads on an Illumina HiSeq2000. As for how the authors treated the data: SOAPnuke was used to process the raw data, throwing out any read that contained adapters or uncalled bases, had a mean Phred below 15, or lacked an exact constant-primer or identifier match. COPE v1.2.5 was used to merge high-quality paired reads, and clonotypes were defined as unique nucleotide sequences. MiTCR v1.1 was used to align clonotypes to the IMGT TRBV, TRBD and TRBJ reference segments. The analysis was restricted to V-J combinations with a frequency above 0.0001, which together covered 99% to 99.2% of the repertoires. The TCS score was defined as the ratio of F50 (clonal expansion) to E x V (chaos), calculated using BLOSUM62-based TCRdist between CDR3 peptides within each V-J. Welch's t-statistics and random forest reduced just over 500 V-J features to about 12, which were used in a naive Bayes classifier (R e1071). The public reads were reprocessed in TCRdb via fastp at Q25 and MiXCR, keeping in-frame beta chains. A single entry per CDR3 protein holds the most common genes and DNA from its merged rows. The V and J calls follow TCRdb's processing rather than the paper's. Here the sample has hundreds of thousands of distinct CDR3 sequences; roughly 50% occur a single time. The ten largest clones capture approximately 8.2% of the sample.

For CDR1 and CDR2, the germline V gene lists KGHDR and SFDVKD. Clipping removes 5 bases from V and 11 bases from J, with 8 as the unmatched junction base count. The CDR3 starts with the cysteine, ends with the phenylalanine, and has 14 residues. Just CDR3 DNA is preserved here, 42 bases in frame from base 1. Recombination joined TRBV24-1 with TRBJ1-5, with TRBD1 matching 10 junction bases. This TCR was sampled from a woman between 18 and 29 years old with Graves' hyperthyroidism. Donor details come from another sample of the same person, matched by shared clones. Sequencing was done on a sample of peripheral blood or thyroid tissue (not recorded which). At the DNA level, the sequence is TGTGCCACCAGTGCCACGACAGGGGGCTTGGCCCAGCATTTT. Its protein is CATSATTGGLAQHF.